These 23 T cell receptor beta chains were sequenced from one sample in a study of blood T cell repertoires in COVID-19. Data came from immunoSEQ multiplex PCR; TCRdb stores just in-frame clones and leaves some out. The profile shows over 150,000 clones, about 90% of them singletons. Material for sequencing was PBMCs or T cells enriched from blood (not recorded which). The receptors were gathered from a woman in her 50s who had recovered from COVID-19.

The genes are TRBV27 and TRBJ2-1; 12 positions agree with TRBD2. Germline loops: CDR1 MNHEY, CDR2 SMNVEV (reference sequence). CDR3 length: 13 amino acids. J lost 8 bases, V lost 7 bases, and 3 bases had no gene match. The CDR3 region has the DNA TGTGCCAGCATGCTAGCGGGAGGGTATGAGCAGTTCTTC. Translating it yields CASMLAGGYEQFF.

The rearrangement links TRBV14 to TRBJ1-1, with 7 bases aligning to TRBD1. The CDR3 contains 15 residues. Germline V CDR1 and CDR2: SGHDN, FVKESK. V shed 4 bases and J 0 bases; nucleotides not matched to a gene: 5. CDR3 in amino acids: CASSPLGQLNTEAFF. The CDR3 DNA follows: TGTGCCAGCAGCCCACTGGGACAGTTGAACACTGAAGCTTTCTTT.

This clone was recorded only once. This sequence joins TRBV27 and TRBJ2-1; 11 nucleotides line up with TRBD2. After removal of 6 bases from V and 2 bases from J, the junction contained 6 bases not matched to a gene. Looked up from germline, CDR1 is MNHEY and CDR2 is SMNVEV (reference sequence). The CDR3 runs to 16 residues. For the CDR3, the DNA is TGTGCCAGCAGGTTCTTAGCGGGGGGGGCCTACAATGAGCAGTTCTTC. It encodes CASRFLAGGAYNEQFF.

This clone was observed a few times. The rearrangement joins TRBV7-9 to TRBJ2-7; 9 positions agree with TRBD1. Trimming cost V 5 bases and J 3 bases; bases outside gene matches: 8. Germline CDR1 is SEHNR and CDR2 is FQNEAQ (reference sequence). CDR3 size: 15 residues. The CDR3 region is CASSRTGQGDYEQYF. CDR3 in DNA: TGTGCCAGCAGCCGAACGGGACAGGGAGACTACGAGCAGTACTTC.

The chain uses TRBV6-4 and TRBJ2-3, with TRBD2 as a possible D gene (5 bases). The CDR3 runs 14 residues. Germline V gives CDR1 MRHNA, CDR2 SNTAGT. Between the trimmed V and J ends, which lost 4 bases and 6 bases, there was a span of 14 bases. This CDR3 reads CASSALATADTQYF. The CDR3 DNA reads TGTGCCAGCAGTGCCCTAGCTACCGCGGATACGCAGTATTTT.

This chain joins TRBV30 and TRBJ2-7, with 9 bases identical to TRBD2. V shed 4 bases and J 0 bases; nucleotides not matched to a gene: 1. The CDR3 length is 13 residues. CDR1 and CDR2 (germline): GTSNPN, SVGIG (reference sequence). Here the CDR3 reads CAWKTSGSYEQYF. CDR3 coding DNA: TGTGCCTGGAAGACTAGCGGCTCCTACGAGCAGTACTTC.

CDR3 sequence reads: CASSFSGRGSDTQYF. The CDR3 DNA follows: TGTGCCAGCAGCTTTAGCGGGAGGGGGTCAGATACGCAGTATTTT. The chain uses TRBV13 and TRBJ2-3; TRBD2 matches 11 bases. The CDR3 is made up of 15 amino acids. V was clipped by 3 bases and J by 4 bases; unmatched bases: 3. The germline V gene has CDR1 PRHDT and CDR2 FYEKMQ (reference sequence).

The rearrangement uses TRBV7-9 and TRBJ2-3, with 7 bases fitting TRBD1. V trimming: 5 bases; J trimming: 2 bases; junction bases outside the gene matches: 10. Germline loops: CDR1 SEHNR, CDR2 FQNEAQ (reference sequence). CDR3 length: 16 residues. For the CDR3, the DNA is TGTGCCAGCAGCAGGGGCTCGGGACAGAACACAGATACGCAGTATTTT. Its translation: CASSRGSGQNTDTQYF.

The chain employs TRBV27 and TRBJ2-3, with D uncertain. The germline V and J ends were trimmed by 5 bases and 2 bases, with 38 bases remaining between them. The CDR3 loop spans 23 amino acids. From germline, CDR1 is MNHEY and CDR2 SMNVEV (reference sequence). The CDR3 DNA follows: TGTGCCAGCAGTCACCTTCTAAAACGAGGCTGGCCGCCCCACTGCTGCAACACAGATACGCAGTATTTT. This translates into CASSHLLKRGWPPHCCNTDTQYF.

The rearrangement uses TRBV19 and TRBJ1-4; a possible D gene is TRBD1 (6 bases). The CDR3 runs to 13 residues. In germline, CDR1 is LNHDA, CDR2 SQIVND (reference sequence). V lost 10 bases, J lost 7 bases, and 16 bases lay in between. The CDR3 nucleotides are TGTGCCACCATGGAGGGGGGGGCTGAAAAACTGTTTTTT. It specifies CATMEGGAEKLFF.

The chain has TRBV3-1 (or the pseudogene TRBV3-2) and TRBJ1-2; 8 bases line up with TRBD1. After removal of 1 base from V and 6 bases from J, the junction contained 4 bases not matched to a gene. This CDR3 has 14 amino acids. Germline V gene lookup returns CDR1 LGHDT and CDR2 YNNKEL (reference sequence). As DNA, the CDR3 is TGTGCCAGCAGCCAAGTCTCAGGGGGCAATGGCTACACCTTC. This sequence encodes CASSQVSGGNGYTF.

V is TRBV7-2 and J is TRBJ2-5; 11 bases align to TRBD2. Germline V lookup: CDR1 SGHTA, CDR2 FQGNSA. V shed 3 bases and J 3 bases; nucleotides not matched to a gene: 0. CDR3 length equals 14 residues. The CDR3 DNA is TGTGCCAGCAGCTTGGGACTAGCGGAAGAGACCCAGTACTTC. As protein: CASSLGLAEETQYF.

This clone was picked up a small number of times. The chain has TRBV11-3 and TRBJ2-7; TRBD2 agrees at 13 bases. The CDR3 has 18 residues. Germline CDR1 is SGHNT and CDR2 is YENEEA. V gave up 1 base and J gave up 2 bases; unmatched junction bases: 8. The CDR3 DNA sequence: TGTGCCAGCAGCTTAGGGGGGCCGGGACTAGCGGGAACCTACGAGCAGTACTTC. Protein product: CASSLGGPGLAGTYEQYF. The complete variable domain, with remaining parts taken from reference TRBV11-3 and TRBJ2-7, reads EAGVVQSPRYKIIEKKQPVAFWCNPISGHNTLYWYLQNLGQGPELLIRYENEEAVDDSQLPKDRFSAERLKGVDSTLKIQPAELGDSAVYLCASSLGGPGLAGTYEQYFGPGTRLTVT.

This chain connects TRBV5-1 to TRBJ2-7; no clear D. The germline CDR1 and CDR2 sequences are SGHRS and YFSETQ. Trimming took off 0 bases at V and 7 bases at J, with 11 bases between the two ends. The CDR3 is made up of 13 amino acids. CDR3 nucleotide sequence: TGCGCCAGCAGCTTGGACGGCGTCGGGGAGCAGTACTTC. Translation gives CASSLDGVGEQYF.

The chain carries TRBV19 and TRBJ1-1; 8 nucleotides agree with TRBD1. Losses at the gene ends were 5 bases for V and 4 bases for J; bases not matched to a gene: 9. The CDR3 contains 15 residues. Germline CDR1 and CDR2: LNHDA and SQIVND (reference sequence). CDR3: CASSGRDRGGTEAFF. CDR3 DNA sequence: TGTGCCAGTAGTGGCCGCGACAGGGGAGGCACTGAAGCTTTCTTT.

In its sample, this clone was seen many times. The chain uses TRBV6-1 and TRBJ2-1; D is possibly TRBD1 (5 bases). The CDR3 extends over 15 amino acids. Between the trimmed V and J ends, which lost 0 bases and 3 bases, there was a span of 9 bases. From germline, CDR1 is MNHNS and CDR2 SASEGT. CDR3 nucleotide sequence: TGTGCCAGCAGTGAAGCGTGGCAGGGCTACAATGAGCAGTTCTTC. Its translation is CASSEAWQGYNEQFF.

The chain links TRBV7-8 to TRBJ1-2, with D unresolved. CDR1 and CDR2 (germline): SGHVS, FQNEAQ. V dropped 1 base and J dropped 2 bases, with 8 bases sitting between them. The length of the CDR3 is 14 residues. CDR3 sequence (DNA): TGTGCCAGCAGCTTAGTTCCGGGGAACTATGGCTACACCTTC. Translated: CASSLVPGNYGYTF.

Regarding this clone: At the DNA level, this CDR3 is encoded by other sequences in the same sample as well. The chain combines TRBV11-2 with TRBJ2-7; no clear D gene. Trimming shortened V by 1 base and J by 0 bases, and 7 bases separated the two germline ends. This CDR3 has 14 amino acids. Looked up from germline, CDR1 is SGHAT and CDR2 is FQNNGV. CDR3 nucleotides: TGTGCCAGCAGCTTAGCCCCCGGCTCCTACGAGCAGTACTTC. As protein: CASSLAPGSYEQYF.

The gene calls are TRBV28 and TRBJ1-1; D remains ambiguous. CDR1 and CDR2 from the germline V gene are MDHEN and SYDVKM. This CDR3 contains 14 residues. Between the trimmed V and J ends, which lost 3 bases and 5 bases, there was a span of 13 bases. In nucleotides, the CDR3 is TGTGCCAGCAGTTTCTGGGGAGTAAGGACTGAAGCTTTCTTT. Protein sequence: CASSFWGVRTEAFF.

V gene TRBV6-5 combines with J gene TRBJ1-1; TRBD1 might be the D (5 bases). V gave up 6 bases and J gave up 3 bases, with 14 bases separating them. Germline CDR1 is MNHEY and CDR2 is SVGAGI. The CDR3 runs to 14 residues. The CDR3 DNA sequence: TGTGCCAGCAGGCCGCAGGGCACGTACACTGAAGCTTTCTTT. It translates to CASRPQGTYTEAFF.

The V and J genes are TRBV12-3 or TRBV12-4 and TRBJ2-7, with D unresolved. V shed 6 bases and J shed 5 bases, with 14 bases lying between them. This CDR3 spans 13 amino acids. The CDR3, as DNA: TGTGCCAGCAGCCCCAGAGGAGTCCACGAGCAGTACTTC. Translated: CASSPRGVHEQYF.

This chain uses TRBV4-3 with TRBJ2-5; D is ambiguous. This CDR3 is 15 amino acids long. CDR1 is LGHNA and CDR2 is YSLEER in the germline V gene. Deletions cut 0 bases from V and 1 base from J, with 9 bases between. The CDR3 here is CASSQDRQSQETQYF. The CDR3 DNA follows: TGCGCCAGCAGCCAAGATCGACAAAGCCAAGAGACCCAGTACTTC.

The chain couples TRBV19 to TRBJ2-1; 8 nucleotides line up with TRBD1. Germline V gene sequence: CDR1 LNHDA, CDR2 SQIVND (reference sequence). V was clipped by 3 bases and J by 8 bases; unmatched bases: 12. The CDR3 contains 16 residues. The CDR3 loop reads CASSMPRQGQGDEQFF. The CDR3 coding sequence is TGTGCCAGTAGTATGCCCCGACAGGGGCAAGGGGATGAGCAGTTCTTC.